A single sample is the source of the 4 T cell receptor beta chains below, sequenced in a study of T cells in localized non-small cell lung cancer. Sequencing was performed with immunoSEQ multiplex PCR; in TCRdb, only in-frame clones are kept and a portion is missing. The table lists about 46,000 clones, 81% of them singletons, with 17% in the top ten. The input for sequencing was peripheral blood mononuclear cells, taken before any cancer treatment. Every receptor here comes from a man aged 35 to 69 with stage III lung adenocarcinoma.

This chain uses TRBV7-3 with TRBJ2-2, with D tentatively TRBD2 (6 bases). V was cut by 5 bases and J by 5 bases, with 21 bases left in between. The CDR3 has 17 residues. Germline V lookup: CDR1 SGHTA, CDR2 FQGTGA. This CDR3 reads CASSLRTKSAGTGELFF. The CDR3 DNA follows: TGTGCCAGCAGCCTTCGGACTAAGTCTGCAGGAACCGGGGAGCTGTTTTTT.

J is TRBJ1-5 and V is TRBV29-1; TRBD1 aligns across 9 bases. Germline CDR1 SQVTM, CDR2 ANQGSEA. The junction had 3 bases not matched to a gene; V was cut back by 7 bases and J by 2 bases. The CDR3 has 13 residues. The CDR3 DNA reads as TGCAGCGCCCGGACAGGGGGCAATCAGCCCCAGCATTTT. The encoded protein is CSARTGGNQPQHF.

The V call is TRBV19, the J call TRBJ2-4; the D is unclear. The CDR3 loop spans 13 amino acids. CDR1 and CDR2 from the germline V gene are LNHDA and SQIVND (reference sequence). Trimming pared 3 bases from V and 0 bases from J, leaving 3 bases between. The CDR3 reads CASSIRAKNIQYF. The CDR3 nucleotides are TGTGCCAGTAGTATTAGAGCCAAAAACATTCAGTACTTC. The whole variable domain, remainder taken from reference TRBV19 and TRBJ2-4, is DGGITQSPKYLFRKEGQNVTLSCEQNLNHDAMYWYRQDPGQGLRLIYYSQIVNDFQKGDIAEGYSVSREKKESFPLTVTSAQKNPTAFYLCASSIRAKNIQYFGAGTRLSVL.

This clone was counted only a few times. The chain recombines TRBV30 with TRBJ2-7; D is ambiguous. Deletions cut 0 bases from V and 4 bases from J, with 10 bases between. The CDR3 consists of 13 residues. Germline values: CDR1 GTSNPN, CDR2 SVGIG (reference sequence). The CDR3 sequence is CAWSVLWGYEQYF. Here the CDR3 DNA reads TGTGCCTGGAGTGTACTCTGGGGATACGAGCAGTACTTC.